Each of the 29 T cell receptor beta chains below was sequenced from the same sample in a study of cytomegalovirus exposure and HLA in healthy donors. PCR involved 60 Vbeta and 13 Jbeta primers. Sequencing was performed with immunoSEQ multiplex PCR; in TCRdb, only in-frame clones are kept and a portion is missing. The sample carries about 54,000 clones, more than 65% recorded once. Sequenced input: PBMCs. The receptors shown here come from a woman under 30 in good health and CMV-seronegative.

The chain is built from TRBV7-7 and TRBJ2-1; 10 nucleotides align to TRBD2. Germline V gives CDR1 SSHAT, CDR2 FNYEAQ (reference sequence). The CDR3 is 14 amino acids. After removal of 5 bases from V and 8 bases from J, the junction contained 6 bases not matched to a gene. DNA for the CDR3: TGTGCCAGCAGCCCTAGCGGGAGTATCGATGAGCAGTTCTTC. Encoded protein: CASSPSGSIDEQFF.

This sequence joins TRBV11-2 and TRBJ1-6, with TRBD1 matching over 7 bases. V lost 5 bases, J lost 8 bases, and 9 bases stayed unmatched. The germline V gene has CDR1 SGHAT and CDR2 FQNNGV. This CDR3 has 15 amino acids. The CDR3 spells CASSNLGQRDSPLHF. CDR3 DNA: TGTGCCAGCAGCAACCTGGGACAGAGAGATTCACCCCTCCACTTT.

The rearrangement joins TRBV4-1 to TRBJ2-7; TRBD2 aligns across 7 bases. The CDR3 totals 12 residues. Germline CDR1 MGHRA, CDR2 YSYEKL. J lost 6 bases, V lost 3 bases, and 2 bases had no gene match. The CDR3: CASSQGRGEQYF. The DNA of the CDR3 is TGCGCCAGCAGCCAGGGGAGGGGCGAGCAGTACTTC.

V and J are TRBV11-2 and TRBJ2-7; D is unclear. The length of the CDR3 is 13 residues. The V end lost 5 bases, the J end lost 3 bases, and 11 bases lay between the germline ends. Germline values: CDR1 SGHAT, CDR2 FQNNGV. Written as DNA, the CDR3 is TGTGCCAGCAGCCCAGACATTTACTACGAGCAGTACTTC. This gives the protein CASSPDIYYEQYF.

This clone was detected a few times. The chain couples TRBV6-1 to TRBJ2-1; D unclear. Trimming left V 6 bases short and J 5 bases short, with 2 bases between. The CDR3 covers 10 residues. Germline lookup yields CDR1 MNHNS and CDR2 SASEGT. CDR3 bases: TGTGCCAGCAGCAACAATGAGCAGTTCTTC. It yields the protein CASSNNEQFF.

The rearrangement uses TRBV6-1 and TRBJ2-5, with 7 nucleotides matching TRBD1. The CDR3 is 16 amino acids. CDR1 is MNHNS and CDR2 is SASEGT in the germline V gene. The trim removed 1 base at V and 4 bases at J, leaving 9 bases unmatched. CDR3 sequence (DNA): TGTGCCAGCAGTGAAGGTGGTGGCAGGGGGTCAGAGACCCAGTACTTC. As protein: CASSEGGGRGSETQYF.

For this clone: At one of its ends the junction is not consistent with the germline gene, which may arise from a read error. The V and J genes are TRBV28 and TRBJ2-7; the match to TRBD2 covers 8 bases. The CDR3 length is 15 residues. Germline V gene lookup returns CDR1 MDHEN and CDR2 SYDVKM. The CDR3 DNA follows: TGTGACAGCAGCATCCCGAGTAGCGGGGCCTACGAGCAGTACTTC. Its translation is CDSSIPSSGAYEQYF.

CDR3 DNA: TGTGCCAGCAGTAGGGGTCAACTTAATGAAAAACTGTTTTTT. The encoded protein is CASSRGQLNEKLFF. The chain has TRBV28 and TRBJ1-4, with D perhaps TRBD1 (5 bases). The CDR3 is 14 residues long. Looked up from germline, CDR1 is MDHEN and CDR2 is SYDVKM. Trimming took 5 bases from V and 4 from J, leaving 11 bases between them.

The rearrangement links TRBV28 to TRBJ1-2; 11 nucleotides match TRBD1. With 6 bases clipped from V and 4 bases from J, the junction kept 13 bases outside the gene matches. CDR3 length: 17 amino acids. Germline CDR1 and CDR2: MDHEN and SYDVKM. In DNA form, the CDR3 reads TGTGCCAGCAGACTCCCCCTCGGGACAGGGGGTCTCTATGGCTACACCTTC. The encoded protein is CASRLPLGTGGLYGYTF.

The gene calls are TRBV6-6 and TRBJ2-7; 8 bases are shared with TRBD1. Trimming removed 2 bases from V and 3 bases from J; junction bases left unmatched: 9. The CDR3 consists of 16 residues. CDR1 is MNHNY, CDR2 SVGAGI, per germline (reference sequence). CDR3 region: CASSYPKGQAIYEQYF. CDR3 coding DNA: TGTGCCAGCAGTTACCCGAAGGGACAGGCCATCTACGAGCAGTACTTC.

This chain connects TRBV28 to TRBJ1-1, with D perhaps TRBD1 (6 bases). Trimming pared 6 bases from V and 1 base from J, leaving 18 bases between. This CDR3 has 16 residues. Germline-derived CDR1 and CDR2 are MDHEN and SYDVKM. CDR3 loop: CASRNGGMGQNTEAFF. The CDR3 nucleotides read TGTGCCAGCAGAAATGGCGGAATGGGACAGAACACTGAAGCTTTCTTT.

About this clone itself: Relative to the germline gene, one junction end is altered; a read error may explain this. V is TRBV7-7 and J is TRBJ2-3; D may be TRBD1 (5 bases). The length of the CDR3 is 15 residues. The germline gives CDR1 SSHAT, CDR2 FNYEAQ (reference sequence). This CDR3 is CASSPSQQVTDTQYF. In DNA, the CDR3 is TGTGCTAGCAGCCCCAGCCAACAGGTCACAGATACGCAGTATTTT.

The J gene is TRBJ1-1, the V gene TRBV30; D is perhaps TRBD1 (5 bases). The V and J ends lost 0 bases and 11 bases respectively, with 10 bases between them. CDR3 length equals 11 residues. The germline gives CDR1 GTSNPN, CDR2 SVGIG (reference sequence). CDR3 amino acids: CAWSVGGGAFF. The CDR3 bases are TGTGCCTGGAGTGTCGGGGGAGGGGCTTTCTTT.

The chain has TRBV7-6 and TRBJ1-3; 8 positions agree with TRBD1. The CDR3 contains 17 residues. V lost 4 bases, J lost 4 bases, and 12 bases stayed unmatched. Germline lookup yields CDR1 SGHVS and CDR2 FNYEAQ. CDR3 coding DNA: TGTGCCAGCAGCTATGGACAGGGTTTCGGGGAGGGAAACACCATATATTTT. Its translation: CASSYGQGFGEGNTIYF.

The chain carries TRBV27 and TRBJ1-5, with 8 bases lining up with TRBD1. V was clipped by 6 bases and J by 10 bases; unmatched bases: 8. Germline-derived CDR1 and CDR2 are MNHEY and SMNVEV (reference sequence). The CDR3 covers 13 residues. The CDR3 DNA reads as TGTGCCAGCAGCCAGGGGGCGGCCCGACCCCAGCATTTT. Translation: CASSQGAARPQHF.

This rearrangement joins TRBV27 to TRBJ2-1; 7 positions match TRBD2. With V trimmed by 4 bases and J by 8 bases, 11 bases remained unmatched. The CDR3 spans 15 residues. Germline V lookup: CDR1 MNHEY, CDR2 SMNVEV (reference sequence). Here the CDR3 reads CASSSSAGREDEQFF. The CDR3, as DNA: TGTGCCAGCAGTTCTTCAGCGGGACGAGAGGATGAGCAGTTCTTC.

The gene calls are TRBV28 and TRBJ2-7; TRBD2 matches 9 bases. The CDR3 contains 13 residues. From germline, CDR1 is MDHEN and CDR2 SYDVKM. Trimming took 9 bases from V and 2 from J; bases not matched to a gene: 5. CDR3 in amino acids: CASTSGQTYEQYF. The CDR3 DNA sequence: TGTGCCAGTACTAGCGGGCAGACCTACGAGCAGTACTTC.

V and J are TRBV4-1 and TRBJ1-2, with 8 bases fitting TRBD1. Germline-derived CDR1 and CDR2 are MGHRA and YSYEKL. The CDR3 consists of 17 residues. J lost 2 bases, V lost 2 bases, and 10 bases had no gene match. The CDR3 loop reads CASSQTGGTGLNYGYTF. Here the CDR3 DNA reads TGCGCCAGCAGCCAAACGGGCGGGACAGGACTAAACTATGGCTACACCTTC.

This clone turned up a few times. The CDR3 sequence is CASSQKTGVYSNQPQHF. DNA of the CDR3: TGTGCCAGCAGCCAAAAAACAGGGGTTTATAGCAATCAGCCCCAGCATTTT. The J gene is TRBJ1-5, the V gene TRBV7-8, with 7 bases fitting TRBD1. The CDR3 runs to 17 residues. Trimming cost V 5 bases and J 0 bases; bases outside gene matches: 10. Germline CDR1 SGHVS, CDR2 FQNEAQ.

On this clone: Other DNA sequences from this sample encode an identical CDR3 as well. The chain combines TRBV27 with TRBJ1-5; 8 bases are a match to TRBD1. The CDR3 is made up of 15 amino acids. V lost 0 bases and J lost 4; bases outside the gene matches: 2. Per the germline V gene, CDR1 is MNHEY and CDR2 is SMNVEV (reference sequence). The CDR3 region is CASSLSGQANQPQHF. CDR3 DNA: TGTGCCAGCAGTTTATCGGGACAGGCAAATCAGCCCCAGCATTTT.

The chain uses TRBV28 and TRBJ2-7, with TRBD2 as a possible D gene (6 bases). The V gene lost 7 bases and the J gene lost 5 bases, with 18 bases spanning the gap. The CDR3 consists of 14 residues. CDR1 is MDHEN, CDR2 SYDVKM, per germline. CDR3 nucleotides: TGTGCCAGCATGAAAGCGGGTCCCTTCGACGAGCAGTACTTC. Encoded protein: CASMKAGPFDEQYF.

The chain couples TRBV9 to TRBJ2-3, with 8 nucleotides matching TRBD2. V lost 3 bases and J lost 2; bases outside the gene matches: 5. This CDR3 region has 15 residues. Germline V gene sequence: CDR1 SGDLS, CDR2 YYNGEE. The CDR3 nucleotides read TGTGCCAGCAGCGCCGGACTAGCCCTCACAGATACGCAGTATTTT. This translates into CASSAGLALTDTQYF. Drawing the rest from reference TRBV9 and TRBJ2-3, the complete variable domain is DSGVTQTPKHLITATGQRVTLRCSPRSGDLSVYWYQQSLDQGLQFLIQYYNGEERAKGNILERFSAQQFPDLHSELNLSSLELGDSALYFCASSAGLALTDTQYFGPGTRLTVL.

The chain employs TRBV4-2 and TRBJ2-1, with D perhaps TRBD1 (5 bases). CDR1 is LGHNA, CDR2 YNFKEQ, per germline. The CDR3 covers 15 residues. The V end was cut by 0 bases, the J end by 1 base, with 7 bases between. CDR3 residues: CASSQDTGSYNEQFF. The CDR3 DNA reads TGTGCCAGCAGCCAAGATACAGGTTCCTACAATGAGCAGTTCTTC.

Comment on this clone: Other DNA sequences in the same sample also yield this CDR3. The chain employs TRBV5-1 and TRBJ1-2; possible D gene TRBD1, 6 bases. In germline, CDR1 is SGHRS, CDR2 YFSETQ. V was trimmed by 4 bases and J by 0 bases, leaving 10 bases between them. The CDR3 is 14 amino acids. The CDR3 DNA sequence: TGCGCCAGCAGCCCGGGGGGCCCTAACTATGGCTACACCTTC. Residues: CASSPGGPNYGYTF.

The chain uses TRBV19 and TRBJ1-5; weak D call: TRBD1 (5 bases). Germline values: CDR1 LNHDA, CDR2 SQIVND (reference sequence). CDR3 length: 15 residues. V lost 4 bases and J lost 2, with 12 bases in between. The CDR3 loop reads CASSRGTGGNQPQHF. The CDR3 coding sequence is TGTGCCAGTAGTAGGGGGACGGGAGGCAATCAGCCCCAGCATTTT.

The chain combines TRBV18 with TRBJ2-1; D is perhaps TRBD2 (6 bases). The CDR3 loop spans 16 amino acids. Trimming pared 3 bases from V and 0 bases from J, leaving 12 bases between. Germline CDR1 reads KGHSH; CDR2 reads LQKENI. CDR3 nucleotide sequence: TGTGCCAGCTCACCGAGAGGCGGGATCTCCTACAATGAGCAGTTCTTC. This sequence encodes CASSPRGGISYNEQFF.

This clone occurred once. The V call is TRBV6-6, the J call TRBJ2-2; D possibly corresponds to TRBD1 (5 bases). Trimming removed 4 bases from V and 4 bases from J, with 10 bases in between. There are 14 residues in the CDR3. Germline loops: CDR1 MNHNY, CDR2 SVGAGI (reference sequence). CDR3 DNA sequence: TGTGCCAGCAGTTCTCAGGGTCCCACCGGGGAGCTGTTTTTT. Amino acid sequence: CASSSQGPTGELFF.

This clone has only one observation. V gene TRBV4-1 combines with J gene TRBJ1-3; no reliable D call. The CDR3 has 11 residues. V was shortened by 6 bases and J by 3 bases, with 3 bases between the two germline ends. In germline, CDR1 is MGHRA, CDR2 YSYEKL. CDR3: CASSRGNTIYF. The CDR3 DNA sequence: TGCGCCAGCAGTCGTGGAAACACCATATATTTT.

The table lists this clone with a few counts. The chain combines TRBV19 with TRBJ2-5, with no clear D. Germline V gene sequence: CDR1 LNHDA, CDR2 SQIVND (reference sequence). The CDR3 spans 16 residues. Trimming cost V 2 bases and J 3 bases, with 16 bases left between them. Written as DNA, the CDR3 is TGTGCCAGTAGTATAAGAACACTGCAGGTAAAAGAGACCCAGTACTTC. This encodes CASSIRTLQVKETQYF.